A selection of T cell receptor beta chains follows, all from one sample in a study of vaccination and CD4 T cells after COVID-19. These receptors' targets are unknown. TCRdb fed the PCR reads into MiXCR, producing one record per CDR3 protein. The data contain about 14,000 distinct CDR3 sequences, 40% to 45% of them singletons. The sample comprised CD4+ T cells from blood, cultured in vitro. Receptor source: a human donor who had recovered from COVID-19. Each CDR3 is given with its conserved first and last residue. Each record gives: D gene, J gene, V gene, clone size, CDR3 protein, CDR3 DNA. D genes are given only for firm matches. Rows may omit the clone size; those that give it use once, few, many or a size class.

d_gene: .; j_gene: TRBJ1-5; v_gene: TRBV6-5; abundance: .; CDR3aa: CASSWGQGSNQPQHF; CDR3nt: TGTGCCAGCAGTTGGGGGCAAGGTAGCAATCAGCCCCAGCATTTT
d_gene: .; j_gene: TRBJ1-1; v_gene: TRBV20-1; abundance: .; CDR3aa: CSARKNNMNTEAFF; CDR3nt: TGCAGTGCTCGGAAAAATAATATGAACACTGAAGCTTTCTTT
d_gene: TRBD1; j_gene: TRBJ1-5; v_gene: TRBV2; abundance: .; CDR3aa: CASTEQGVNNQPQHF; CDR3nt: TGTGCCAGCACAGAACAGGGGGTTAACAATCAGCCCCAGCATTTT
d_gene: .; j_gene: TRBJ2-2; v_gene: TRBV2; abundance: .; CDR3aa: CASSEALQGLNTGELFF; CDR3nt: TGTGCCAGCAGTGAAGCGCTTCAGGGGCTGAACACCGGGGAGCTGTTTTTT
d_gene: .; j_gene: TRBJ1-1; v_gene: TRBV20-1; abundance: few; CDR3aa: CSARRARGDTEAFF; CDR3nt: TGCAGTGCTAGGAGGGCGAGGGGCGACACTGAAGCTTTCTTT
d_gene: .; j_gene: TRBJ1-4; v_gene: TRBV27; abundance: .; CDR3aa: CASSPHSIPTNEKLFF; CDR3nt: TGTGCCAGCAGTCCCCATAGCATCCCCACTAATGAAAAACTGTTTTTT
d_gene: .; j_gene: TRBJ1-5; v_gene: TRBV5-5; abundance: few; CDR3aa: CASSLEINQPQHF; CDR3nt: TGTGCCAGCAGTTTGGAGATCAATCAGCCCCAGCATTTT
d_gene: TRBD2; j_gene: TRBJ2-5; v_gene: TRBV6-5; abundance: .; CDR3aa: CASSLLAGGGETQYF; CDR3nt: TGTGCCAGCAGTTTACTAGCGGGGGGCGGAGAGACCCAGTACTTC
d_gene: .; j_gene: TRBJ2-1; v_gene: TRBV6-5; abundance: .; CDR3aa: CASSYHSSSYNEQFF; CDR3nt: TGTGCCAGCAGTTACCACTCTAGCTCCTACAATGAGCAGTTCTTC
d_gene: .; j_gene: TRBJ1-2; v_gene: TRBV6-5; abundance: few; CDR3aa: CASSYDRWSYGYTF; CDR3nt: TGTGCCAGCAGTTACGACAGATGGAGCTATGGCTACACCTTC
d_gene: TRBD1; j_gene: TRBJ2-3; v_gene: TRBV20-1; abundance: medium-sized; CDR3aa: CSARVLSRGQTDTQYF; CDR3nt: TGCAGTGCTAGAGTGCTTAGCAGGGGGCAGACAGATACGCAGTATTTT
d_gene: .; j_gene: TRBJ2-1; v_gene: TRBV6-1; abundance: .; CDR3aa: CASNLWRDEQFF; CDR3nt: TGTGCCAGCAACTTATGGAGGGATGAGCAGTTCTTC
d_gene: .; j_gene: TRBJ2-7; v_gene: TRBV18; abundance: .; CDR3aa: CASSPSRTDFWEQYF; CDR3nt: TGTGCCAGCTCACCAAGCCGGACAGATTTCTGGGAGCAGTACTTC
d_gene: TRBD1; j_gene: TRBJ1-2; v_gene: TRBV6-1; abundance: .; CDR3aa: CASTTPTGTYNGYTF; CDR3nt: TGTGCCAGCACTACTCCGACAGGGACTTATAATGGCTACACCTTC
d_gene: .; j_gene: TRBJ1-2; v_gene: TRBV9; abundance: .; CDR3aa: CASSVPSGYGYTF; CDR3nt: TGTGCCAGCAGCGTTCCAAGCGGCTATGGCTACACCTTC
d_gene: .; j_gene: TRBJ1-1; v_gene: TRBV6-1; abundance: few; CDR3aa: CASTRGASLAEAFF; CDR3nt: TGTGCCAGCACCCGCGGGGCCTCTTTGGCTGAAGCTTTCTTT
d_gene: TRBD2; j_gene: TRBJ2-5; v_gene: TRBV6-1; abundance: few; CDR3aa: CASARGGQETQYF; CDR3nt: TGTGCCAGCGCCCGGGGGGGGCAAGAGACCCAGTACTTC
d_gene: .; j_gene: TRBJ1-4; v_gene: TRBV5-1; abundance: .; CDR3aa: CASSLGTTNEKLFF; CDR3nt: TGCGCCAGCAGCTTGGGTACCACTAATGAAAAACTGTTTTTT
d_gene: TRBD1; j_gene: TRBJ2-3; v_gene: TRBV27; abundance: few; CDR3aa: CASSKTGTGASDTQYF; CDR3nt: TGTGCCAGCAGTAAAACCGGGACAGGGGCATCAGATACGCAGTATTTT
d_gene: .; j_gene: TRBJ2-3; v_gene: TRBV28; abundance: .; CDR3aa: CASGIGEADTQYF; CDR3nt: TGTGCCAGCGGAATCGGTGAGGCAGATACGCAGTATTTT
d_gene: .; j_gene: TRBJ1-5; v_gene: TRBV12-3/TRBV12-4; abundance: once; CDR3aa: CASSLGQNQPQHF; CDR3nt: TGTGCCAGCAGTTTAGGCCAGAATCAGCCCCAGCATTTT
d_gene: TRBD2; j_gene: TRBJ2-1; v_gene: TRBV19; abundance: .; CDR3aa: CASSIDSAGGIYNEQFF; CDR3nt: TGTGCCAGTAGTATAGATAGCGCGGGAGGGATCTACAATGAGCAGTTCTTC
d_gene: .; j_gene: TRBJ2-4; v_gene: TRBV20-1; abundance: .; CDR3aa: CSAINREWSKNIQYF; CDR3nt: TGCAGTGCTATCAACAGGGAATGGTCCAAAAACATTCAGTACTTC
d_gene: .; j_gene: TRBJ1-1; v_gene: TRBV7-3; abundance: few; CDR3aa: CASSLSGGMNTEAFF; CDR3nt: TGTGCCAGCAGCTTATCCGGGGGGATGAACACTGAAGCTTTCTTT
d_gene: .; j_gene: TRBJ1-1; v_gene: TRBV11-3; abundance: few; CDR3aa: CASSLNSGEAFF; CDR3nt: TGTGCCAGCAGCTTAAACTCGGGGGAAGCTTTCTTT
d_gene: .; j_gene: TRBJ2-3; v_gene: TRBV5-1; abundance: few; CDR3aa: CASSSYGRAGSTDTQYF; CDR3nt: TGCGCCAGCAGCTCGTACGGGCGGGCCGGGAGCACAGATACGCAGTATTTT
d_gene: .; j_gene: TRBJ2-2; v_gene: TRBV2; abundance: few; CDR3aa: CASSEALGTGELFF; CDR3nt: TGTGCCAGCAGTGAAGCGCTAGGGACCGGGGAGCTGTTTTTT
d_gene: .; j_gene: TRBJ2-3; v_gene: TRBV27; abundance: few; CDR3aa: CASSQRSGLDTQYF; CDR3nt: TGTGCCAGCAGTCAGAGAAGTGGGTTAGATACGCAGTATTTT
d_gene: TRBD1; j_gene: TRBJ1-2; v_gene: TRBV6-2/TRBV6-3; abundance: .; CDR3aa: CASRDRALFNYGYTF; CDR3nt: TGTGCCAGCAGGGACAGGGCTTTATTCAACTATGGCTACACCTTC
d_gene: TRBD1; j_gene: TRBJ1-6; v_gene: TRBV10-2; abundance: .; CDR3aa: CASSELLDRGFHF; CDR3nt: TGCGCCAGCAGTGAGCTCCTGGACAGGGGGTTCCACTTT
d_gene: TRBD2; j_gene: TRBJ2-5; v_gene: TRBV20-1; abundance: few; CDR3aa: CSAPQAGGRQETQYF; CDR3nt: TGCAGTGCTCCCCAAGCGGGAGGGAGGCAAGAGACCCAGTACTTC
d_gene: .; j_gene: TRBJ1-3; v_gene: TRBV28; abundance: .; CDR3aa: CASMGGNTIYF; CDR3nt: TGTGCCAGCATGGGAGGAAACACCATATATTTT
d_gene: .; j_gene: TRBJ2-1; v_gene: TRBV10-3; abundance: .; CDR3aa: CAISEPAGDSSYNEQFF; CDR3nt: TGTGCCATCAGTGAGCCGGCTGGAGATAGCTCCTACAATGAGCAGTTCTTC
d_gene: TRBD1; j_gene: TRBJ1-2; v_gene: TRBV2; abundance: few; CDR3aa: CASSGTGQYGYTF; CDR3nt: TGTGCCAGCAGTGGGACGGGACAGTATGGCTACACCTTC
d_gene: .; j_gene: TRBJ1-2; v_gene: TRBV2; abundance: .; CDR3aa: CASWGDRMYYGYTF; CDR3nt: TGTGCCAGCTGGGGTGACAGGATGTACTATGGCTACACCTTC
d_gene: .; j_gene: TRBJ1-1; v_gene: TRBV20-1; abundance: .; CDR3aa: CSARKEGRWNTEAFF; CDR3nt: TGCAGTGCTAGAAAGGAGGGTCGGTGGAACACTGAAGCTTTCTTT
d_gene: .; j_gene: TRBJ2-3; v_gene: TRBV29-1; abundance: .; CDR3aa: CSVGRGPTDTQYF; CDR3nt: TGCAGCGTTGGGAGGGGCCCGACAGATACGCAGTATTTT
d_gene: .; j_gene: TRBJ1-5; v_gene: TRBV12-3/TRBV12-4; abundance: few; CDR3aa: CASSLAAGRQPQHF; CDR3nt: TGTGCCAGCAGTTTAGCGGCAGGCCGTCAGCCCCAGCATTTT
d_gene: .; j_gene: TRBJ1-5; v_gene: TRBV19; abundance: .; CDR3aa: CASSKGDLSNQPQHF; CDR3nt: TGTGCCAGTAGTAAAGGGGACCTTAGCAATCAGCCCCAGCATTTT
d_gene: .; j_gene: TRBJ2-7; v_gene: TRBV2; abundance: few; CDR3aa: CASRSSGPLYEQYF; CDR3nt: TGTGCCAGCAGATCCTCGGGACCATTATACGAGCAGTACTTC
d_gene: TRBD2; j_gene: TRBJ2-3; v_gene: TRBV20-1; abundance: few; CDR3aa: CSAHAGGRVDTQYF; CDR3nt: TGCAGTGCCCATGCCGGCGGGAGAGTAGATACGCAGTATTTT